Below, 22 T cell receptor beta chains from the same sample are listed, as sequenced in a study of blood T cell repertoires in COVID-19. Produced via immunoSEQ multiplex PCR; TCRdb's table is partial and in-frame only. Of 150,000 to 200,000 clones listed, around 92% are singletons. Sequences were obtained from peripheral blood. These receptor sequences come from a man under 40 with COVID-19, enrolled during active disease.

The V and J genes are TRBV4-1 and TRBJ1-1; perhaps TRBD1 as D (5 bases). This CDR3 has 14 amino acids. Germline V CDR1 and CDR2: MGHRA, YSYEKL. The V end was cut by 4 bases, the J end by 5 bases, with 14 bases between. Here the CDR3 DNA reads TGCGCCAGCAGCCTCGCCGGGGGGGGTACTGAAGCTTTCTTT. Its protein is CASSLAGGGTEAFF.

The CDR3 sequence: CASSPTGERGYGANVLTF. The CDR3 DNA follows: TGTGCCAGCAGCCCTACGGGAGAGCGGGGGTATGGGGCCAACGTCCTGACTTTC. The genes are TRBV3-1 (or the pseudogene TRBV3-2) and TRBJ2-6; 8 nucleotides align to TRBD2. The germline V gene encodes CDR1 LGHDT and CDR2 YNNKEL (reference sequence). After removal of 4 bases from V and 3 bases from J, the junction contained 11 bases not matched to a gene. CDR3 length: 18 amino acids.

This clone was counted a single time. This rearrangement joins TRBV6-5 to TRBJ2-7; TRBD2 aligns across 11 bases. The CDR3 consists of 14 residues. Per germline, CDR1 MNHEY and CDR2 SVGAGI. V lost 7 bases, J lost 7 bases, and 9 bases stayed unmatched. The CDR3 spells CASNELAGVGEQYF. CDR3 in DNA: TGTGCCAGCAACGAACTAGCGGGAGTCGGTGAGCAGTACTTC.

This chain joins TRBV19 and TRBJ2-1; the match to TRBD2 covers 8 bases. Per the germline V gene, CDR1 is LNHDA and CDR2 is SQIVND (reference sequence). V shed 2 bases and J 2 bases; nucleotides not matched to a gene: 5. The CDR3 runs 16 residues. For the CDR3, the DNA is TGTGCCAGTAGTATATCTGGACTAGCTCCCTACAATGAGCAGTTCTTC. Translated, it gives CASSISGLAPYNEQFF.

V is TRBV27 and J is TRBJ2-7; TRBD2 aligns across 7 bases. The CDR3 covers 14 residues. Germline assignment: CDR1 MNHEY and CDR2 SMNVEV (reference sequence). Trimming removed 6 bases from V and 1 base from J; junction bases left unmatched: 6. CDR3: CASSRGGYSYEQYF. The CDR3 nucleotides read TGTGCCAGCAGCCGGGGAGGGTATTCCTACGAGCAGTACTTC.

In its sample, this clone was seen once. The V gene is TRBV7-2, the J gene TRBJ1-3; perhaps TRBD1 as D (6 bases). V was clipped by 7 bases and J by 7 bases, with 11 bases between them. The germline V gene has CDR1 SGHTA and CDR2 FQGNSA. This CDR3 contains 12 residues. Written as DNA, the CDR3 is TGTGCCAGCACCCCGAGGGGGAACACCATATATTTT. Translation: CASTPRGNTIYF.

The rearrangement uses TRBV6-5 and TRBJ1-1; the D is unclear. V was cut by 0 bases and J by 2 bases, with 10 bases left in between. CDR1 is MNHEY, CDR2 SVGAGI, per germline. This CDR3 spans 15 amino acids. The CDR3 DNA reads TGTGCCAGCAGTTACTCGAAAGACTATAACACTGAAGCTTTCTTT. It specifies CASSYSKDYNTEAFF.

As regards this clone: Other DNA sequences from this sample encode an identical CDR3 as well. The V call is TRBV2, the J call TRBJ2-7, with TRBD1 as a possible D gene (6 bases). V lost 6 bases and J lost 3, with 9 bases in between. The CDR3 is 12 amino acids. Germline V gene sequence: CDR1 SNHLY, CDR2 FYNNEI. The CDR3, as DNA: TGTGCCAGCAGCGGACAGAGCTACGAGCAGTACTTC. Its translation is CASSGQSYEQYF.

This clone was observed many times. The chain uses TRBV9 and TRBJ2-1, with D possibly TRBD2 on 5 matching bases. This CDR3 contains 13 residues. V shed 4 bases and J shed 6 bases, with 11 bases lying between them. Germline CDR1 and CDR2: SGDLS and YYNGEE. CDR3 DNA sequence: TGTGCCAGCAGCCCTTCAACTAGCAATGAGCAGTTCTTC. This gives the protein CASSPSTSNEQFF.

With respect to this clone: In the same sample, other DNA sequences code for this CDR3. The chain joins TRBV28 to TRBJ1-5, with no clear D. The germline V gene encodes CDR1 MDHEN and CDR2 SYDVKM. The CDR3 contains 12 residues. Trimming shortened V by 5 bases and J by 6 bases, and 8 bases separated the two germline ends. The CDR3 here is CASSPSGQPQHF. For the CDR3, the DNA is TGTGCCAGCAGTCCCAGTGGTCAGCCCCAGCATTTT.

A single count supports this clone. V and J are TRBV18 and TRBJ2-5; 8 bases are shared with TRBD1. Looked up from germline, CDR1 is KGHSH and CDR2 is LQKENI. The CDR3 loop spans 15 amino acids. With V trimmed by 3 bases and J by 4 bases, 7 bases remained unmatched. The CDR3 nucleotides read TGTGCCAGCTCACCGAAGACAGGGGCAACAGAGACCCAGTACTTC. Protein product: CASSPKTGATETQYF.

V is TRBV3-1 (or the pseudogene TRBV3-2) and J is TRBJ2-1; 7 nucleotides line up with TRBD1. Per the germline V gene, CDR1 is LGHDT and CDR2 is YNNKEL (reference sequence). This CDR3 region has 19 residues. V shed 7 bases and J 5 bases; nucleotides not matched to a gene: 23. The CDR3 coding sequence is TGTGCCAGCACCCCTCGATCTTTTTCTAGGGGGCTAATGGACAATGAGCAGTTCTTC. Translated: CASTPRSFSRGLMDNEQFF.

This clone was counted a single time. The gene calls are TRBV3-1 (or the pseudogene TRBV3-2) and TRBJ1-2; D is unclear. Germline V lookup: CDR1 LGHDT, CDR2 YNNKEL (reference sequence). V lost 4 bases, J lost 0 bases, and 9 bases lay in between. This CDR3 is built from 14 residues. In DNA form, the CDR3 reads TGTGCCAGCAGCCCGAGGGTTTCTAACTATGGCTACACCTTC. Encoded protein: CASSPRVSNYGYTF.

The chain employs TRBV21-1 and TRBJ2-5; the table's TRBD2 call for D was not verified on the DNA. TRBV21-1 is classified as a pseudogene. CDR3 length equals 15 residues. The CDR3 spells CASSKAPREGETQYF. CDR3 DNA sequence: TGTGCCAGCAGCAAAGCTCCTAGGGAGGGGGAGACCCAGTACTTC.

The chain links TRBV19 to TRBJ2-5, with 9 bases identical to TRBD2. CDR3 length equals 14 residues. Germline CDR1 and CDR2: LNHDA and SQIVND (reference sequence). J gave up 4 bases and V 2 bases, and 2 bases lay outside the gene matches. The CDR3 DNA reads TGTGCCAGTAGTATACTAGCGGGACGAGAGACCCAGTACTTC. Encoded protein: CASSILAGRETQYF.

The CDR3 sequence is CASSTLTGKFNEQYF. For the CDR3, the DNA is TGCGCCAGCAGCACCCTGACAGGGAAGTTCAACGAGCAGTACTTC. The chain is built from TRBV5-1 and TRBJ2-7; 7 bases are shared with TRBD1. Germline V gene data show CDR1 as SGHRS and CDR2 as YFSETQ. The CDR3 runs 15 residues. J gave up 5 bases and V 4 bases, and 12 bases lay outside the gene matches.

The chain is built from TRBV7-8 and TRBJ2-5, with D possibly matching TRBD2 (6 bases). V was trimmed by 2 bases and J by 1 base, leaving 17 bases between them. The CDR3 contains 17 residues. Germline CDR1 reads SGHVS; CDR2 reads FQNEAQ. This CDR3 reads CASSLLEEGYSQETQYF. In DNA form, the CDR3 reads TGTGCCAGCAGCTTACTTGAGGAGGGGTACTCCCAAGAGACCCAGTACTTC.

V gene TRBV7-2 combines with J gene TRBJ1-1; the D is unclear. Germline V CDR1 and CDR2: SGHTA, FQGNSA. This CDR3 has 11 residues. Trimming stripped 3 bases from V and 4 bases from J, with 3 bases between. The CDR3 spells CASSLATEAFF. The CDR3 coding sequence is TGTGCCAGCAGCTTGGCCACTGAAGCTTTCTTT.

This chain joins TRBV5-6 and TRBJ2-1; D uncertain. Germline V CDR1 and CDR2: SGHDT, YYEEEE. The CDR3 has 12 amino acids. V gave up 1 base and J gave up 7 bases, with 6 bases separating them. This CDR3 is CASSLWRNEQFF. The CDR3 DNA reads as TGTGCCAGCAGCTTGTGGCGGAATGAGCAGTTCTTC.

V gene TRBV12-3 or TRBV12-4 combines with J gene TRBJ1-2; 7 positions match TRBD1. V was clipped by 3 bases and J by 5 bases; unmatched bases: 3. This CDR3 region has 13 residues. This chain's CDR3 is CASSFARGYGYTF. The CDR3 region has the DNA TGTGCCAGCAGTTTCGCCAGGGGGTATGGCTACACCTTC.

This clone has just a few counts. The rearrangement uses TRBV6-2 or TRBV6-3 and TRBJ1-6, with 8 bases lining up with TRBD1. Germline CDR1 and CDR2: MNHEY and SVGEGT. The CDR3 extends over 14 amino acids. The J segment lost 9 bases and the V segment lost 6 bases, leaving 7 bases of the junction unmatched. CDR3 in amino acids: CASSFPGGSSPLHF. The CDR3 coding sequence is TGTGCCAGCAGCTTTCCAGGGGGCTCTTCACCCCTCCACTTT.

CDR3 sequence: CASSYTFGDTEAFF. As DNA, the CDR3 is TGTGCCAGCAGTTACACCTTCGGGGACACTGAAGCTTTCTTT. J is TRBJ1-1 and V is TRBV6-2 or TRBV6-3, with D hard to call. V was pared by 2 bases and J by 3 bases, with 10 bases between. Per germline, CDR1 MNHEY and CDR2 SVGEGT. The CDR3 is 14 amino acids.